Listed here are 21 T cell receptor beta chains from one sample, sequenced in a study of blood T cell repertoires in COVID-19. The method was immunoSEQ multiplex PCR; TCRdb's version includes in-frame clones alone and lacks a portion of them. Among about 25,000 clones, roughly 88% were seen once, and the ten largest hold about 17%. Material: peripheral blood. The receptors originated from a man between 65 and 79 years old with acute or convalescent COVID-19.

This chain connects TRBV24-1 to TRBJ2-3, with 8 bases matching TRBD1. The trim removed 3 bases at V and 4 bases at J, leaving 8 bases unmatched. CDR3 size: 16 residues. Germline CDR1 and CDR2: KGHDR and SFDVKD. The DNA for the CDR3 is TGTGCCACCAGTGATACACGACAGGGGCCGGCAGATACGCAGTATTTT. As protein: CATSDTRQGPADTQYF.

CDR3 loop: CASSLLENTGELFF. The CDR3 DNA follows: TGTGCCAGCAGCTTATTAGAGAACACCGGGGAGCTGTTTTTT. The V call is TRBV7-9, the J call TRBJ2-2; D gene uncertain. Looked up from germline, CDR1 is SEHNR and CDR2 is FQNEAQ (reference sequence). This CDR3 comprises 14 residues. The V gene lost 2 bases and the J gene lost 1 base, with 5 bases spanning the gap.

V gene TRBV9 combines with J gene TRBJ2-1; D might be TRBD1 (6 bases). The length of the CDR3 is 15 residues. The V gene's germline CDR1 is SGDLS and CDR2 YYNGEE. V was pared by 4 bases and J by 4 bases, with 15 bases between. The chain's CDR3 is CASSTRLTGYNEQFF. CDR3 bases: TGTGCCAGCAGCACACGATTAACAGGGTACAATGAGCAGTTCTTC.

This sequence joins TRBV7-2 and TRBJ2-7; 7 nucleotides match TRBD1. This CDR3 is built from 14 residues. Germline V lookup: CDR1 SGHTA, CDR2 FQGNSA. V trimming: 2 bases; J trimming: 3 bases; junction bases outside the gene matches: 4. The CDR3 coding sequence is TGTGCCAGCAGCTTAAAATGGGACAGCTACGAGCAGTACTTC. Protein: CASSLKWDSYEQYF. The entire variable domain, with the rest obtained from reference TRBV7-2 and TRBJ2-7, is as follows: GAGVSQSPSNKVTEKGKDVELRCDPISGHTALYWYRQSLGQGLEFLIYFQGNSAPDKSGLPSDRFSAERTGGSVSTLTIQRTQQEDSAVYLCASSLKWDSYEQYFGPGTRLTVT.

This rearrangement joins TRBV5-6 to TRBJ2-2; 9 bases line up with TRBD2. Germline V gene data show CDR1 as SGHDT and CDR2 as YYEEEE. The CDR3 is made up of 16 amino acids. Germline trimming cut 2 bases from V and 3 bases from J; bases unmatched to any gene: 5. CDR3 bases: TGTGCCAGCAGCTTAGGCCTAGCGGGGTACACCGGGGAGCTGTTTTTT. Translated: CASSLGLAGYTGELFF. The full variable domain, rest sourced from reference TRBV5-6 and TRBJ2-2, is DAGVTQSPTHLIKTRGQQVTLRCSPKSGHDTVSWYQQALGQGPQFIFQYYEEEERQRGNFPDRFSGHQFPNYSSELNVNALLLGDSALYLCASSLGLAGYTGELFFGEGSRLTVL.

The rearrangement joins TRBV6-5 to TRBJ2-3; 9 nucleotides line up with TRBD1. V trimming: 6 bases; J trimming: 1 base; junction bases outside the gene matches: 2. This CDR3 is 14 amino acids long. Per germline, CDR1 MNHEY and CDR2 SVGAGI. The CDR3 sequence is CASRRTGGTDTQYF. CDR3 DNA: TGTGCCAGCAGACGGACAGGGGGCACAGATACGCAGTATTTT.

The chain carries TRBV9 and TRBJ1-3; D is unclear. Trimming took 4 bases from V and 0 from J, leaving 8 bases between them. The CDR3 is 14 residues long. Germline CDR1 SGDLS, CDR2 YYNGEE. The CDR3 spells CASSRQDSGNTIYF. CDR3 bases: TGTGCCAGCAGCAGGCAGGACTCTGGAAACACCATATATTTT.

The chain recombines TRBV6-6 with TRBJ2-1, with D unresolved. This CDR3 contains 13 residues. Per the germline V gene, CDR1 is MNHNY and CDR2 is SVGAGI (reference sequence). V lost 6 bases and J 3 bases, leaving 9 bases between the germline ends. CDR3 loop: CASSQVNYNEQFF. The CDR3 DNA sequence: TGTGCCAGCAGCCAGGTCAACTACAATGAGCAGTTCTTC.

This chain connects TRBV18 to TRBJ2-2; 7 bases align to TRBD1. The CDR3 contains 16 residues. The V and J ends lost 0 bases and 3 bases, in that order; junction bases with no gene match: 4. CDR1 is KGHSH, CDR2 LQKENI, per germline. The CDR3: CASSPPTGEYTGELFF. The CDR3 DNA is TGTGCCAGCTCACCACCTACAGGGGAATACACCGGGGAGCTGTTTTTT.

The CDR3 is CASTLSTGLGAGNTIYF. Here the CDR3 DNA reads TGTGCCAGCACCTTGTCGACAGGGTTGGGCGCTGGAAACACCATATATTTT. V usage is TRBV9 and J usage is TRBJ1-3; 7 bases are a match to TRBD1. Germline V CDR1 and CDR2: SGDLS, YYNGEE. This CDR3 is 17 amino acids long. With 6 bases clipped from V and 2 bases from J, the junction kept 14 bases outside the gene matches.

The rearrangement joins TRBV21-1 to TRBJ2-2; the table assigns TRBD2, which was not confirmed against the DNA. TRBV21-1 constitutes a pseudogene. This CDR3 comprises 19 residues. CDR3 nucleotide sequence: TGTGCCAGCACACTCTATCCGGGACTAGCGGGAGGGCCCACCGGGGAGCTGTTTTTT. Encoded protein: CASTLYPGLAGGPTGELFF.

The V gene is TRBV15, the J gene TRBJ1-5; D call uncertain. V gave up 0 bases and J gave up 0 bases, with 9 bases separating them. The germline V gene encodes CDR1 LNHNV and CDR2 YYDKDF (reference sequence). This CDR3 region has 16 residues. The CDR3 is CATSREGGLSNQPQHF. For the CDR3, the DNA is TGTGCCACCAGCAGAGAGGGAGGCCTTAGCAATCAGCCCCAGCATTTT.

In its sample, this clone was seen a few times. This chain joins TRBV27 and TRBJ1-4; D is undetermined. Per the germline V gene, CDR1 is MNHEY and CDR2 is SMNVEV (reference sequence). CDR3 length: 13 amino acids. The V end was cut by 2 bases, the J end by 3 bases, with 4 bases between. CDR3 in DNA: TGTGCCAGCAGTTTACGTTCTAATGAAAAACTGTTTTTT. Translation gives CASSLRSNEKLFF. The variable domain in full, with the rest retrieved from reference TRBV27 and TRBJ1-4, is EAQVTQNPRYLITVTGKKLTVTCSQNMNHEYMSWYRQDPGLGLRQIYYSMNVEVTDKGDVPEGYKVSRKEKRNFPLILESPSPNQTSLYFCASSLRSNEKLFFGSGTQLSVL.

The chain carries TRBV6-1 and TRBJ2-1; TRBD2 matches at 11 bases. The CDR3 runs 17 residues. The J segment lost 3 bases and the V segment lost 3 bases, leaving 7 bases of the junction unmatched. Germline V gives CDR1 MNHNS, CDR2 SASEGT. In DNA, the CDR3 is TGTGCCAGCAGTGAGTGGGTAGGGACTAGCGGCTACAATGAGCAGTTCTTC. Its protein product is CASSEWVGTSGYNEQFF.

V usage is TRBV4-3 and J usage is TRBJ2-1, with D unresolved. V was trimmed by 2 bases and J by 5 bases, leaving 4 bases between them. Looked up from germline, CDR1 is LGHNA and CDR2 is YSLEER. The CDR3 contains 12 residues. The CDR3 is CASSQNNNEQFF. In DNA, the CDR3 is TGCGCCAGCAGCCAAAATAACAATGAGCAGTTCTTC.

The chain joins TRBV4-3 to TRBJ2-7; 9 bases fit TRBD1. CDR3 size: 13 residues. Per the germline V gene, CDR1 is LGHNA and CDR2 is YSLEER. The V gene end was trimmed by 2 bases and the J gene end by 6 bases; junction bases not matched to a gene: 2. The CDR3 nucleotides read TGCGCCAGCAGCCAATACAGGGGGCTCGAGCAGTACTTC. Protein product: CASSQYRGLEQYF.

This clone was picked up one time. For the CDR3, the DNA is TGTGCCAGCAGCCGGGACAGGGGGCAGGATCAGCCCCAGCATTTT. Translated: CASSRDRGQDQPQHF. This chain joins TRBV3-1 (or the pseudogene TRBV3-2) and TRBJ1-5, with 12 nucleotides matching TRBD1. The CDR3 covers 15 residues. Germline V gives CDR1 LGHDT, CDR2 YNNKEL (reference sequence). V was pared by 4 bases and J by 5 bases, with 3 bases of the junction left unmatched.

V and J are TRBV19 and TRBJ1-2; D not certain. Germline values: CDR1 LNHDA, CDR2 SQIVND (reference sequence). Trimming shortened V by 4 bases and J by 4 bases, and 22 bases separated the two germline ends. There are 17 residues in the CDR3. CDR3 protein: CASSTFVLDFMGYGYTF. The CDR3 region has the DNA TGTGCCAGTAGTACCTTCGTCCTGGACTTCATGGGCTATGGCTACACCTTC.

The chain links TRBV14 to TRBJ2-6; D unresolved. The ends were cut back, 2 bases at V and 4 bases at J, with 9 bases in the middle. The CDR3 is 15 residues long. Germline V lookup: CDR1 SGHDN, CDR2 FVKESK. This CDR3 reads CASSQIAGGANVLTF. Written as DNA, the CDR3 is TGTGCCAGCAGCCAAATCGCAGGAGGGGCCAACGTCCTGACTTTC.

The V gene is TRBV28, the J gene TRBJ1-1; D unresolved. Germline CDR1 reads MDHEN; CDR2 reads SYDVKM. The CDR3 runs 11 residues. CDR3 sequence reads: CVLRSDTEAFF. The DNA of the CDR3 is TGTGTTCTCCGGTCGGACACTGAAGCTTTCTTT.

The rearrangement links TRBV29-1 to TRBJ2-5, with TRBD1 as a possible D gene (6 bases). Looked up from germline, CDR1 is SQVTM and CDR2 is ANQGSEA. V was cut by 7 bases and J by 2 bases, with 14 bases left in between. CDR3 length: 13 residues. CDR3 sequence (DNA): TGCAGCGCGTCCCATGGACAGCAAGAGACCCAGTACTTC. It encodes CSASHGQQETQYF.